This is a list of T cell receptor beta chains from one sample in a study of naive and memory T cell subsets. TCRdb redid the calling of the UMI-ligation and nested PCR reads with MiXCR, one entry per CDR3 protein. The table includes roughly 100,000 distinct CDR3 sequences, about 11% detected once. The specimen was naive CD4+ T cells from blood. The receptor source for this set is a human donor in good health. Each CDR3 is given with its conserved first and last residue. The D gene is left open where the match is weak. A row's size may be missing; if present it is once, few, many or a size class.

clone size	D gene	V gene	J gene	CDR3 protein	CDR3 DNA
few	.	TRBV5-6	TRBJ1-5	CASSLKGSRNQPQHF	TGTGCCAGCAGCTTGAAAGGGTCCCGCAATCAGCCCCAGCATTTT
.	TRBD2	TRBV5-4	TRBJ2-7	CASSSGSSYEQYF	TGTGCCAGCAGCAGCGGGAGCTCCTACGAGCAGTACTTC
.	TRBD1	TRBV18	TRBJ2-7	CASSLRDSISYEQYF	TGTGCCAGCTCACTCCGGGACAGCATATCCTACGAGCAGTACTTC
.	.	TRBV28	TRBJ1-2	CASSDPYGYTF	TGTGCCAGCTCTGACCCCTATGGCTACACCTTC
.	.	TRBV18	TRBJ1-2	CASSQLGQDKMGYTF	TGTGCCAGCTCCCAACTCGGGCAGGATAAGATGGGCTACACCTTC
.	.	TRBV29-1	TRBJ2-5	CSVEFGRGETQYF	TGCAGCGTTGAATTCGGACGTGGGGAGACCCAGTACTTC
few	.	TRBV20-1	TRBJ1-1	CSARDPTLGNTEAFF	TGCAGTGCTAGAGATCCCACCCTCGGGAACACTGAAGCTTTCTTT
few	.	TRBV5-1	TRBJ1-5	CASSQAGTQPQHF	TGCGCCAGCAGCCAGGCAGGTACTCAGCCCCAGCATTTT
.	.	TRBV4-3	TRBJ2-2	CASSHAGNDHTGELFF	TGCGCCAGCAGCCACGCCGGAAACGACCACACCGGGGAGCTGTTTTTT
few	TRBD2	TRBV20-1	TRBJ2-1	CSARNMTSGRAGEQFF	TGCAGTGCTAGAAATATGACTAGCGGGAGGGCCGGTGAGCAGTTCTTC
.	.	TRBV6-1	TRBJ1-3	CASSSTVSGNTIYF	TGTGCCAGCAGTTCGACGGTCTCTGGAAACACCATATATTTT
.	.	TRBV2	TRBJ1-1	CASSEAQLNTEAFF	TGTGCCAGCAGTGAGGCCCAGTTGAACACTGAAGCTTTCTTT
.	.	TRBV29-1	TRBJ1-2	CSVDGVDGYTF	TGCAGCGTTGATGGAGTCGATGGCTACACCTTC
many	.	TRBV6-2/TRBV6-3	TRBJ2-4	CASSYEGPPRDIQYF	TGTGCCAGCAGTTACGAGGGACCTCCTCGGGACATTCAGTACTTC
.	.	TRBV6-1	TRBJ1-5	CASSGGTFKHQPQHF	TGTGCCAGCAGTGGAGGGACATTCAAACATCAGCCCCAGCATTTT
.	.	TRBV4-1	TRBJ2-3	CASSQEGEDGSTDTQYF	TGCGCCAGCAGCCAAGAGGGCGAGGATGGGAGCACAGATACGCAGTATTTT
few	TRBD2	TRBV10-3	TRBJ2-7	CAISPGLAGVEQYF	TGTGCCATCAGCCCGGGACTAGCGGGAGTGGAGCAGTACTTC
.	.	TRBV18	TRBJ2-1	CASSPQTEGNEQFF	TGTGCCAGCTCACCGCAGACCGAGGGCAATGAGCAGTTCTTC
.	TRBD1	TRBV6-5	TRBJ1-6	CASSYTGGNSPLHF	TGTGCCAGCAGTTATACAGGGGGTAATTCACCCCTCCACTTT
few	.	TRBV5-1	TRBJ1-5	CASSLQVQPQHF	TGCGCCAGCAGCTTGCAGGTTCAGCCCCAGCATTTT
few	.	TRBV28	TRBJ2-7	CASSSTPGTYEQYF	TGTGCCAGCAGTTCCACTCCGGGGACCTACGAGCAGTACTTC
.	.	TRBV27	TRBJ1-2	CASSSRGLDGYTF	TGTGCCAGCAGTTCCCGGGGTTTGGATGGCTACACCTTC
.	.	TRBV18	TRBJ2-3	CASSPPGFSTDTQYF	TGTGCCAGCTCACCCCCTGGGTTTTCCACAGATACGCAGTATTTT
once	TRBD1	TRBV6-2/TRBV6-3	TRBJ2-2	CASIPPGQGNTGELFF	TGTGCCAGCATCCCGCCCGGACAGGGGAACACCGGGGAGCTGTTTTTT
few	.	TRBV10-3	TRBJ2-1	CAISGETGSNEQFF	TGTGCCATCAGTGGGGAGACTGGATCGAATGAGCAGTTCTTC
few	TRBD1	TRBV4-2	TRBJ1-1	CASTQEQGANTEAFF	TGTGCCAGCACCCAAGAACAGGGGGCCAACACTGAAGCTTTCTTT
.	.	TRBV7-9	TRBJ1-4	CASSHYSVWDEKLFF	TGTGCCAGCAGCCACTATTCGGTCTGGGACGAAAAACTGTTTTTT
.	TRBD1	TRBV7-2	TRBJ1-6	CASSRDRAEIYNSPLHF	TGTGCCAGCAGTCGGGACAGGGCTGAGATATATAATTCACCCCTCCACTTT
few	.	TRBV6-5	TRBJ1-2	CASSPNSGSGGYTF	TGTGCCAGCAGTCCAAACTCAGGGTCAGGAGGCTACACCTTC
few	TRBD2	TRBV29-1	TRBJ2-1	CSAQLRVLAGVNEQFF	TGCAGCGCTCAATTGAGGGTCCTAGCGGGAGTTAATGAGCAGTTCTTC
.	.	TRBV23-1	TRBJ2-7	CASSQSPHYEQYF	TGCGCCAGCAGTCAATCTCCCCACTACGAGCAGTACTTC
many	TRBD1	TRBV7-9	TRBJ2-3	CASSLGDRVFQDTQYF	TGTGCCAGCAGCTTAGGGGACAGGGTCTTTCAAGATACGCAGTATTTT
few	.	TRBV29-1	TRBJ2-5	CSLRPAGETQYF	TGCAGCCTCCGGCCCGCCGGAGAGACCCAGTACTTC
.	TRBD1	TRBV14	TRBJ2-5	CASSQESDRVETQYF	TGTGCCAGCAGCCAAGAATCCGACAGGGTGGAGACCCAGTACTTC